The 18 T cell receptor beta chains below were found in one sample sequenced in a study of cytomegalovirus exposure and HLA in healthy donors. This table comes from immunoSEQ multiplex PCR, and its TCRdb copy is limited to in-frame clones, with some not included. The repertoire holds roughly 240,000 clones, with approximately 87% as singletons. Source material: PBMCs. Receptors originate from a man between 18 and 35 years old in good health and CMV-seronegative.

The chain joins TRBV10-3 to TRBJ1-5, with a weak D call TRBD1 (5 bases). Trimming pared 3 bases from V and 4 bases from J, leaving 7 bases between. Germline V CDR1 and CDR2: ENHRY, SYGVKD. This CDR3 is built from 13 residues. CDR3 in DNA: TGTGCCATCAGTGACCAGGGAAATCAGCCCCAGCATTTT. Protein product: CAISDQGNQPQHF.

The chain has TRBV18 and TRBJ2-2; weak D call: TRBD2 (6 bases). Germline CDR1 reads KGHSH; CDR2 reads LQKENI. Deletions cut 1 base from V and 6 bases from J, with 9 bases between. CDR3 length: 14 residues. CDR3 sequence: CASSPLTGAGELFF. The DNA for the CDR3 is TGTGCCAGCTCACCACTCACGGGGGCCGGGGAGCTGTTTTTT.

The gene calls are TRBV19 and TRBJ1-2; D is unresolved. Trimming took 4 bases from V and 7 from J, leaving 19 bases between them. CDR3 length: 15 amino acids. Germline lookup yields CDR1 LNHDA and CDR2 SQIVND (reference sequence). This chain's CDR3 is CASSNLDLSPPGYTF. CDR3 nucleotide sequence: TGTGCCAGTAGTAACCTTGACTTGTCTCCCCCTGGCTACACCTTC.

The sample holds a few counts of this clone. This sequence joins TRBV30 and TRBJ2-7; 7 bases match TRBD1. Germline V CDR1 and CDR2: GTSNPN, SVGIG (reference sequence). The junction had 2 bases not matched to a gene; V was cut back by 0 bases and J by 3 bases. The CDR3 sequence is 13 residues long. CDR3 sequence: CAWSVGTDYEQYF. The CDR3 DNA follows: TGTGCCTGGAGTGTAGGGACAGACTACGAGCAGTACTTC.

This chain connects TRBV6-5 to TRBJ2-3; 7 bases are a match to TRBD2. Per germline, CDR1 MNHEY and CDR2 SVGAGI. This CDR3 comprises 14 residues. Losses at the gene ends were 7 bases for V and 2 bases for J; bases not matched to a gene: 6. The CDR3 DNA is TGTGCCAGCAAGGGTCTAGCGGACACAGATACGCAGTATTTT. This sequence encodes CASKGLADTDTQYF.

The V call is TRBV7-9, the J call TRBJ1-4; D is perhaps TRBD1 (5 bases). The CDR3 consists of 13 residues. CDR1 is SEHNR, CDR2 FQNEAQ, per germline (reference sequence). Deletions cut 5 bases from V and 8 bases from J, with 12 bases between. The CDR3 sequence: CASSALQAEKLFF. CDR3 in DNA: TGTGCCAGCAGCGCGTTACAGGCCGAAAAACTGTTTTTT. Looking up the rest from reference TRBV7-9 and TRBJ1-4 gives the full variable domain: DTGVSQNPRHKITKRGQNVTFRCDPISEHNRLYWYRQTLGQGPEFLTYFQNEAQLEKSRLLSDRFSAERPKGSFSTLEIQRTEQGDSAMYLCASSALQAEKLFFGSGTQLSVL.

This chain links TRBV27 with TRBJ2-7; D unclear. Germline V CDR1 and CDR2: MNHEY, SMNVEV (reference sequence). V lost 5 bases to trimming and J lost 5 bases, with 13 bases between them. The CDR3 runs to 13 residues. Here the CDR3 DNA reads TGTGCCAGCAGTCCGAAGTTGGCCCACGAGCAGTACTTC. This codes for CASSPKLAHEQYF.

The chain is built from TRBV28 and TRBJ1-5; 7 bases agree with TRBD1. Trimming took 7 bases from V and 5 from J; bases not matched to a gene: 11. This CDR3 is 15 amino acids long. CDR1 MDHEN and CDR2 SYDVKM come from the germline V gene. The CDR3 DNA is TGTGCCAGCACCCCTGAGGCAGGGGGTTATCAGCCCCAGCATTTT. Translated, it gives CASTPEAGGYQPQHF.

This sequence joins TRBV2 and TRBJ2-5; 13 nucleotides match TRBD2. Unmatched junction bases numbered 6, after V lost 6 bases and J lost 2 bases. CDR3 length: 16 amino acids. CDR1 is SNHLY, CDR2 FYNNEI, per germline. The CDR3 loop reads CASRQRTSGGQETQYF. DNA for the CDR3: TGTGCCAGCAGGCAACGGACTAGCGGGGGACAAGAGACCCAGTACTTC.

This chain joins TRBV11-2 and TRBJ2-5; D is unresolved. Germline V gene sequence: CDR1 SGHAT, CDR2 FQNNGV. CDR3 size: 12 residues. V was trimmed by 1 base and J by 4 bases, leaving 4 bases between them. This CDR3 reads CASSLVRETQYF. The CDR3 coding sequence is TGTGCCAGCAGCTTAGTGAGAGAGACCCAGTACTTC. The complete variable domain, with remaining parts taken from reference TRBV11-2 and TRBJ2-5, reads EAGVAQSPRYKIIEKRQSVAFWCNPISGHATLYWYQQILGQGPKLLIQFQNNGVVDDSQLPKDRFSAERLKGVDSTLKIQPAKLEDSAVYLCASSLVRETQYFGPGTRLLVL.

The J gene is TRBJ2-4, the V gene TRBV4-3; no clear D. V was clipped by 0 bases and J by 0 bases, with 12 bases between them. The CDR3 is made up of 17 amino acids. Looked up from germline, CDR1 is LGHNA and CDR2 is YSLEER. The CDR3 bases are TGCGCCAGCAGCCAAGAGTCCGGAGACCTAGCCAAAAACATTCAGTACTTC. It specifies CASSQESGDLAKNIQYF.

This clone was seen a few times. J is TRBJ1-5 and V is TRBV28; D call uncertain. There are 12 residues in the CDR3. Looked up from germline, CDR1 is MDHEN and CDR2 is SYDVKM. V lost 5 bases to trimming and J lost 9 bases, with 11 bases between them. In DNA form, the CDR3 reads TGTGCCAGCAGTCTCCCCCGGGGGCCCCAGCATTTT. Translating gives CASSLPRGPQHF.

The chain uses TRBV9 and TRBJ1-2; no firm D call. The CDR3 is 13 amino acids. Germline V gives CDR1 SGDLS, CDR2 YYNGEE. The V and J ends lost 4 bases and 1 base respectively, with 8 bases between them. The CDR3 is CASSPTDNYGYTF. Here the CDR3 DNA reads TGTGCCAGCAGCCCGACTGATAACTATGGCTACACCTTC.

The rearrangement uses TRBV2 and TRBJ2-5, with 8 bases lining up with TRBD1. V shed 4 bases, J shed 6 bases, and the junction held 4 bases outside the gene matches. This CDR3 is built from 13 residues. Germline V gene sequence: CDR1 SNHLY, CDR2 FYNNEI. The CDR3 DNA sequence: TGTGCCAGCAGTGGAGACAGGGGAAAGACCCAGTACTTC. Translated: CASSGDRGKTQYF.

V and J are TRBV29-1 and TRBJ1-1, with D uncertain. V was trimmed by 7 bases and J by 6 bases, leaving 21 bases between them. The CDR3 is made up of 14 amino acids. Germline V gene data show CDR1 as SQVTM and CDR2 as ANQGSEA. The CDR3 spells CSANTPRGSPEAFF. CDR3 bases: TGCAGCGCCAATACCCCCAGAGGCTCCCCTGAAGCTTTCTTT.

As regards this clone: The same CDR3 arises from other DNA sequences in this sample as well. The chain recombines TRBV27 with TRBJ2-1; the match to TRBD2 covers 10 bases. Germline V lookup: CDR1 MNHEY, CDR2 SMNVEV (reference sequence). The CDR3 extends over 15 amino acids. V shed 3 bases and J 4 bases; nucleotides not matched to a gene: 3. CDR3 coding DNA: TGTGCCAGCAGTTTGGGGACTAGCGTTTACAATGAGCAGTTCTTC. As protein: CASSLGTSVYNEQFF.

The chain links TRBV25-1 to TRBJ2-1; D possibly corresponds to TRBD2 (6 bases). This CDR3 region has 14 residues. V was pared by 5 bases and J by 0 bases, with 8 bases between. Germline-derived CDR1 and CDR2 are MGHDK and SYGVNS. CDR3 sequence: CASSYGSSYNEQFF. The CDR3 nucleotides are TGTGCCAGCAGTTACGGGAGCTCCTACAATGAGCAGTTCTTC.

The table lists this clone with a few counts. The rearrangement links TRBV6-1 to TRBJ2-7, with 7 bases lining up with TRBD1. V shed 7 bases and J 3 bases; nucleotides not matched to a gene: 0. The CDR3 has 11 residues. Germline V gene lookup returns CDR1 MNHNS and CDR2 SASEGT. The CDR3, as DNA: TGTGCCAGCACAGGGGGCTACGAGCAGTACTTC. It codes for CASTGGYEQYF.